Here is one T cell receptor (beta chain) with its context. Its antigen is currently unknown. A multiplex PCR was run with 60 Vbeta primers and 13 Jbeta primers. Profiled with immunoSEQ multiplex PCR; TCRdb holds only in-frame clones, not every one. The data contain 95,000 to 150,000 clones, 70% to 85% of them singletons. Trimming pared 2 bases from V and 5 bases from J, leaving 16 bases between. The CDR3 covers 15 residues. Germline V gene lookup returns CDR1 SGHKS and CDR2 YYEKEE (reference sequence). This entry belongs to a study of cytomegalovirus exposure and HLA in healthy donors. Looking at the study overall: Genotyping of 398 donors showed that roughly 80% belonged to the Caucasian-associated ancestry cluster.

Study-wide results and limits: Investigators reported 150 to 200 TCR beta chains as tied to cytomegalovirus. Later work found most CMV-associated TCR beta chains apparently HLA-restricted. Later work associated roughly 17,000 TCR beta sequences with HLA alleles at 0.05 false discovery rate.

The sequence was obtained from a human donor in good health. V is TRBV5-5 and J is TRBJ1-2; D not certain. Sequenced sample: PBMCs. CDR3 amino acids: CASSFTLGGPYGYTF. The CDR3 DNA reads as TGTGCCAGCAGCTTTACCCTCGGAGGGCCTTATGGCTACACCTTC.